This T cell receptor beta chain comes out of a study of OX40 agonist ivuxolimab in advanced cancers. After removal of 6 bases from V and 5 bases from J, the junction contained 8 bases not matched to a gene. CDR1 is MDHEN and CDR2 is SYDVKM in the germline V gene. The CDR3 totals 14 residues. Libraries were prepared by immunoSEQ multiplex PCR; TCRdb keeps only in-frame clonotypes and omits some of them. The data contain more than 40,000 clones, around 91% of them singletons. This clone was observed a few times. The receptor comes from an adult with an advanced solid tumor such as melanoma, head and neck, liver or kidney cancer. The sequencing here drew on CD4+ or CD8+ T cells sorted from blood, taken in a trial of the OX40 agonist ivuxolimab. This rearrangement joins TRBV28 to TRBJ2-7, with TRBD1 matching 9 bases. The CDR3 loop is CASRPYRGLDEQYF. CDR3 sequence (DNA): TGTGCCAGCAGACCCTACAGGGGGCTCGACGAGCAGTACTTC.